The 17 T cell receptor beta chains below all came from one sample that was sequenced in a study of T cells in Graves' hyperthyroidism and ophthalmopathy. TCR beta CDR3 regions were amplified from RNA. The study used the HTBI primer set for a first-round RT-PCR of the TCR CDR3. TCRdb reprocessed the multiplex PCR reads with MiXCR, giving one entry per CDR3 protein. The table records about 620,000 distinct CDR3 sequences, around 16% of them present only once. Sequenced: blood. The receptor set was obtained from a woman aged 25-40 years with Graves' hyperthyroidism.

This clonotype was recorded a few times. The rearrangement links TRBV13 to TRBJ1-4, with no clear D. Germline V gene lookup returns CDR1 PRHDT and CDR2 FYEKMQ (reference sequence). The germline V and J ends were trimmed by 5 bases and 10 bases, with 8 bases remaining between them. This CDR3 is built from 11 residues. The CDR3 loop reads CASSTDGKLFF. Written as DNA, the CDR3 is TGTGCCAGCAGCACCGATGGAAAACTGTTTTTT.

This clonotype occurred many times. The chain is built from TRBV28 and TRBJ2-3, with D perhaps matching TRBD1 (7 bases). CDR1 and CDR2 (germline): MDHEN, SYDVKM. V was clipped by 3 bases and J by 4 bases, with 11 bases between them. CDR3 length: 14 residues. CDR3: CASSLEGAADTQYF. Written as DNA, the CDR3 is TGTGCCAGCAGTTTGGAGGGGGCGGCAGATACGCAGTATTTT. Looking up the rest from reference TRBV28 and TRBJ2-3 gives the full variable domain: DVKVTQSSRYLVKRTGEKVFLECVQDMDHENMFWYRQDPGLGLRLIYFSYDVKMKEKGDIPEGYSVSREKKERFSLILESASTNQTSMYLCASSLEGAADTQYFGPGTRLTVL.

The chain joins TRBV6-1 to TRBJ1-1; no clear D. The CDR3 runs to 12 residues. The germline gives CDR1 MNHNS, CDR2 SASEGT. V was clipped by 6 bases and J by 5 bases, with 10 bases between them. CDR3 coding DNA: TGTGCCAGCAGCACCAAGGATACTGAAGCTTTCTTT. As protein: CASSTKDTEAFF.

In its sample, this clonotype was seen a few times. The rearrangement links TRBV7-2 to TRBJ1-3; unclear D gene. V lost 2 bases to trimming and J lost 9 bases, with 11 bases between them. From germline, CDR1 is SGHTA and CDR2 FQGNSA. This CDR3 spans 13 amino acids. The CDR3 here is CASSLSSQSTIYF. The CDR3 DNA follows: TGTGCCAGCAGCTTAAGCTCCCAGAGCACCATATATTTT.

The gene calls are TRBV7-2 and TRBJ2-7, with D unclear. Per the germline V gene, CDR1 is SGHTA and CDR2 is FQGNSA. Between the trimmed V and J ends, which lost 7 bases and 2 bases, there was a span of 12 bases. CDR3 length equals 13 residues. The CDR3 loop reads CASNYGPTYEQYF. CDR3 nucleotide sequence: TGTGCCAGCAACTACGGACCGACCTACGAGCAGTACTTC.

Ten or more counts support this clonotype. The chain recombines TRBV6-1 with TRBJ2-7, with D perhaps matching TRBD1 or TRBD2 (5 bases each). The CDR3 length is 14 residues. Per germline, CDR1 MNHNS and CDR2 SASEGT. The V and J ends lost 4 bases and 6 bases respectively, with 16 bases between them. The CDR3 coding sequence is TGTGCCAGCAGTGTAGCCGGGACCCACGTCGAGCAGTACTTC. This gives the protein CASSVAGTHVEQYF.

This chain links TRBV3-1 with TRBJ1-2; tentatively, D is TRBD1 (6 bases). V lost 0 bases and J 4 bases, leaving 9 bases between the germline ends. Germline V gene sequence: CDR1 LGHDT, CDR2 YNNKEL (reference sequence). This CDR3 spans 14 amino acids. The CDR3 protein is CASSQDGGFYGYTF. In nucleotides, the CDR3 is TGTGCCAGCAGCCAAGACGGGGGCTTCTATGGCTACACCTTC.

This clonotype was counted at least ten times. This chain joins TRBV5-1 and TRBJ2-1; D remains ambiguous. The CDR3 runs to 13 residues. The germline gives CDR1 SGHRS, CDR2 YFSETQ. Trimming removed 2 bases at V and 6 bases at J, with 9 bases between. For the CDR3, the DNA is TGCGCCAGCAGCTTAGGGCAGTCCAATGAGCAGTTCTTC. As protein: CASSLGQSNEQFF.

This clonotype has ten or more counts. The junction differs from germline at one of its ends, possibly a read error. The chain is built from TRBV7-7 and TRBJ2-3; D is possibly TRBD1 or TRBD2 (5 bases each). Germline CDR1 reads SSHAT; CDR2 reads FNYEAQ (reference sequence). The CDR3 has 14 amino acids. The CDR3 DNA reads TGTGCTAGCAGCTTCCGAGGGGCGTCAGATACGCAGTATTTT. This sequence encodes CASSFRGASDTQYF.

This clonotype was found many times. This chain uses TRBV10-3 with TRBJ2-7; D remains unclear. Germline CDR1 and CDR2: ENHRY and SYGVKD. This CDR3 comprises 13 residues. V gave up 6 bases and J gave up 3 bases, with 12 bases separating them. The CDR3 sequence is CAISQGPNYEQYF. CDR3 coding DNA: TGTGCCATCAGCCAAGGACCGAACTACGAGCAGTACTTC.

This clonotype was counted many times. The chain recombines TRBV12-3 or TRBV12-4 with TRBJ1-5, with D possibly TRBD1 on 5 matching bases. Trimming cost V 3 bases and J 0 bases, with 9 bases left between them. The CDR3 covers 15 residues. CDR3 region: CASSLGDYSNQPQHF. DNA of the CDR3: TGTGCCAGCAGTTTGGGGGACTATAGCAATCAGCCCCAGCATTTT.

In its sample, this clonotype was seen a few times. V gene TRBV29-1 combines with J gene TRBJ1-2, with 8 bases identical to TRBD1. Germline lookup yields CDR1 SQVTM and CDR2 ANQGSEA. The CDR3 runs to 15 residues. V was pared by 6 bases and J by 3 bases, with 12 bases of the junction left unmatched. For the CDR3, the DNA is TGCAGCGTGCTACTCCAGGACAGGGTCGACTATGGCTACACCTTC. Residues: CSVLLQDRVDYGYTF.

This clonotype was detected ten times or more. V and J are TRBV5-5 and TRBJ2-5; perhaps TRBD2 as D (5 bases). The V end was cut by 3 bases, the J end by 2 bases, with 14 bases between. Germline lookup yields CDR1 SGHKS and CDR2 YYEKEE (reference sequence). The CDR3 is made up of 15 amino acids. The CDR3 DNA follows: TGTGCCAGCAGCTCGCCCGGGGAACAGCAAGAGACCCAGTACTTC. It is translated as CASSSPGEQQETQYF.

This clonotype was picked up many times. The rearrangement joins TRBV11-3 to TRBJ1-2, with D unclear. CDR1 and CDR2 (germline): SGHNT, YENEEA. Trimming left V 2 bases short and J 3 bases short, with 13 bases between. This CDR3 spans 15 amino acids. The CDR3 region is CASSLSRDWDYGYTF. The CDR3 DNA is TGTGCCAGCAGCTTATCCCGTGACTGGGACTATGGCTACACCTTC.

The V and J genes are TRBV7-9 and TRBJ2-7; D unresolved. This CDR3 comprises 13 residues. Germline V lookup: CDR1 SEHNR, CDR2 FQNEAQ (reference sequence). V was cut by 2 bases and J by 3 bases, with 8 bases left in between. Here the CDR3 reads CASSLSQIYEQYF. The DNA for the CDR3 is TGTGCCAGCAGCTTATCACAGATCTACGAGCAGTACTTC.

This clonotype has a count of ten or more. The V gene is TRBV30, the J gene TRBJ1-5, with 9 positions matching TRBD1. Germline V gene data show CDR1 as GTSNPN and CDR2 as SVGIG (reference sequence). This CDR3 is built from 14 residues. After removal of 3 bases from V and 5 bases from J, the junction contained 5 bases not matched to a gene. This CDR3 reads CAWSLGTGYQPQHF. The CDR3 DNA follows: TGTGCCTGGAGCCTCGGGACAGGGTATCAGCCCCAGCATTTT.

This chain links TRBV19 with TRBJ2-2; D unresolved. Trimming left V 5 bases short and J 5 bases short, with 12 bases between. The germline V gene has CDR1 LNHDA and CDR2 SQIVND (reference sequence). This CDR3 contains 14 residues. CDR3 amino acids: CASSPLISTGELFF. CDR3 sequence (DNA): TGTGCCAGTAGTCCACTTATTTCGACCGGGGAGCTGTTTTTT.